The present TCR beta chain was sequenced within a study of cytomegalovirus exposure and HLA in healthy donors. Researchers ran the PCR with 60 Vbeta and 13 Jbeta primers. Measured with immunoSEQ multiplex PCR; TCRdb has only the in-frame clones, and not every one. The sample has under 200,000 clones, approximately 84% seen once. This CDR3 contains 17 residues. CDR1 is SNHLY, CDR2 FYNNEI, per germline. V lost 4 bases and J lost 0; bases outside the gene matches: 1. Sequencing was performed on PBMCs. The chain employs TRBV2 and TRBJ2-4; 15 bases are shared with TRBD2. The source of this sequence is a man between 45 and 60 years old in good health and CMV-seronegative. CDR3 region: CASSGTSGGGAKNIQYF. CDR3 DNA sequence: TGTGCCAGCAGTGGGACTAGCGGGGGGGGAGCCAAAAACATTCAGTACTTC.